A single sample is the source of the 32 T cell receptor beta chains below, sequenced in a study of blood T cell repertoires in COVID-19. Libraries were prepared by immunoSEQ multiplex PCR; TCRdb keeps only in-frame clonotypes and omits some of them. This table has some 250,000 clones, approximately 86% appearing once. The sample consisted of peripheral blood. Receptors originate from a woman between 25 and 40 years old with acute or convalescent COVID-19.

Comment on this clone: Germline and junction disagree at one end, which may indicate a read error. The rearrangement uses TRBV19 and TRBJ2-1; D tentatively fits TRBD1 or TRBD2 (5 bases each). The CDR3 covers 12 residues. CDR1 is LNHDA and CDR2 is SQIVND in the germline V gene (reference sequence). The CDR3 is CASSIAQGEQFF. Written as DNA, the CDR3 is TGTGCCAGTAGCATAGCGCAGGGTGAGCAGTTCTTC.

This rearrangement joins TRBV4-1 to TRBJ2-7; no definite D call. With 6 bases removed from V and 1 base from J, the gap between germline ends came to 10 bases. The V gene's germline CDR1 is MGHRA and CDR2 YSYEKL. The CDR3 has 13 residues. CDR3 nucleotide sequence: TGCGCCAGCAGTGCCTCCGGGTCCTACGAGCAGTACTTC. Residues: CASSASGSYEQYF.

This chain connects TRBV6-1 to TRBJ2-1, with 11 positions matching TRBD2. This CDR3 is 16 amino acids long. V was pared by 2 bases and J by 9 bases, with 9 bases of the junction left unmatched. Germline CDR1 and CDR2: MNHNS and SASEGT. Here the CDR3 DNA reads TGTGCCAGCAGTGAACGGTTACTAGCGGGAGTTGGTGAGCAGTTCTTC. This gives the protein CASSERLLAGVGEQFF.

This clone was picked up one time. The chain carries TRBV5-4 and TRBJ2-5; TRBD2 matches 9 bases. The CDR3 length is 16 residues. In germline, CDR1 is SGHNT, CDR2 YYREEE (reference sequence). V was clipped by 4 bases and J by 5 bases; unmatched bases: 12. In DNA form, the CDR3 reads TGTGCCAGCAGCCGGGGGGGTAGCGGGAGTAGGGAGACCCAGTACTTC. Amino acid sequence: CASSRGGSGSRETQYF. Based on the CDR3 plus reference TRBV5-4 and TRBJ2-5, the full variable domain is ETGVTQSPTHLIKTRGQQVTLRCSSQSGHNTVSWYQQALGQGPQFIFQYYREEENGRGNFPPRFSGLQFPNYSSELNVNALELDDSALYLCASSRGGSGSRETQYFGPGTRLLVL.

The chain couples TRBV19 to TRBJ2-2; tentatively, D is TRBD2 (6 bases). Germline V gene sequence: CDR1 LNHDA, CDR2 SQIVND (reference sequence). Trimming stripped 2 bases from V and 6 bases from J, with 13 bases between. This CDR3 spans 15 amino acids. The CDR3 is CASSILATNPGELFF. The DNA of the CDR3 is TGTGCCAGTAGTATACTAGCGACTAACCCCGGGGAGCTGTTTTTT.

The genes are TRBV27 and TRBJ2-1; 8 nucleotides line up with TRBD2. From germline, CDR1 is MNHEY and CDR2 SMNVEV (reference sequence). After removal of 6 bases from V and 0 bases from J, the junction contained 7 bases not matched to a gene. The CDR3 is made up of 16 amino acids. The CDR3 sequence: CASSRPSGYSYNEQFF. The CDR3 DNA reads TGTGCCAGCAGCAGGCCTAGCGGGTACTCCTACAATGAGCAGTTCTTC.

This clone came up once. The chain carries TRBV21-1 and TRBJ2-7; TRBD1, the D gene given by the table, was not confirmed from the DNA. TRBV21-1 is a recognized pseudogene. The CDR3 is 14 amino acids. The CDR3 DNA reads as TGTGCCAGCAGCCCACGACAGGGTTGGCACGAGCAGTACTTC. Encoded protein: CASSPRQGWHEQYF.

DNA for the CDR3: TGTGCCAGCAGTGAAGCGCCCCTGAGAACAGGGGCAGATACGCAGTATTTT. Translating it yields CASSEAPLRTGADTQYF. The chain combines TRBV2 with TRBJ2-3; 7 bases agree with TRBD1. CDR1 is SNHLY, CDR2 FYNNEI, per germline. J gave up 4 bases and V 0 bases, and 10 bases lay outside the gene matches. The CDR3 is made up of 17 amino acids. The whole variable domain, filled in from reference TRBV2 and TRBJ2-3, reads EPEVTQTPSHQVTQMGQEVILRCVPISNHLYFYWYRQILGQKVEFLVSFYNNEISEKSEIFDDQFSVERPDGSNFTLKIRSTKLEDSAMYFCASSEAPLRTGADTQYFGPGTRLTVL.

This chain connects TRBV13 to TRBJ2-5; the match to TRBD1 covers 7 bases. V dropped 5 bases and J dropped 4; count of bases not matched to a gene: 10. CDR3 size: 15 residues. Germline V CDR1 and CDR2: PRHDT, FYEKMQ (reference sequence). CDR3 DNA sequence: TGTGCCAGCAGCGCCAGACAGGGATCGGCAGAGACCCAGTACTTC. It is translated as CASSARQGSAETQYF.

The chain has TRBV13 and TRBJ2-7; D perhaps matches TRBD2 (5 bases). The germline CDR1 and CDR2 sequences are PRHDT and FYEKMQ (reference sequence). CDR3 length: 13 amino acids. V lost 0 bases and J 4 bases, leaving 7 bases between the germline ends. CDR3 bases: TGTGCCAGCAGCTTAGGGAGGGTTTACGAGCAGTACTTC. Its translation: CASSLGRVYEQYF.

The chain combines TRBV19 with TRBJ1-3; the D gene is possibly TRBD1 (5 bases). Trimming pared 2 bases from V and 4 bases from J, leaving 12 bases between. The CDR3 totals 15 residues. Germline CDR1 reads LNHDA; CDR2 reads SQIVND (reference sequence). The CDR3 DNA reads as TGTGCCAGTAGTATATCAGGGTCGGGCGGAAACACCATATATTTT. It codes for CASSISGSGGNTIYF.

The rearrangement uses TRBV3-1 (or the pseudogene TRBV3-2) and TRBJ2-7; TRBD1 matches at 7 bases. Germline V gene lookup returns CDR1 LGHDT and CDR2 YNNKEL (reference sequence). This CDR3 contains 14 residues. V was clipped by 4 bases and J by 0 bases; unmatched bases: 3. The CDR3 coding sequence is TGTGCCAGCAGCCCCCGACAGGGCTCCTACGAGCAGTACTTC. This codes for CASSPRQGSYEQYF.

The CDR3 coding sequence is TGTGCCAGCAGCCCCCGACAGGGTTTGGTTGGGGCCAACGTCCTGACTTTC. As protein: CASSPRQGLVGANVLTF. This chain uses TRBV13 with TRBJ2-6; 7 bases are a match to TRBD1. The CDR3 contains 17 residues. The germline gives CDR1 PRHDT, CDR2 FYEKMQ (reference sequence). After removal of 5 bases from V and 3 bases from J, the junction contained 10 bases not matched to a gene.

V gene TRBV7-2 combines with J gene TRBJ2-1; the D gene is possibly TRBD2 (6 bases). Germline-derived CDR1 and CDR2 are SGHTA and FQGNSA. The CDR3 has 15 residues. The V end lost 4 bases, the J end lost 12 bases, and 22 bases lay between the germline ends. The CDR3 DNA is TGTGCCAGCAGCTCAAGGAATAGAGCTCAGGGAGGGCAGTTCTTC. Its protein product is CASSSRNRAQGGQFF.

The CDR3 sequence is CASSPQPHPQNRDRPFTDTQYF. The CDR3 nucleotides are TGTGCCAGCAGCCCCCAACCCCACCCCCAGAACAGGGACAGACCGTTCACAGATACGCAGTATTTT. The J gene is TRBJ2-3, the V gene TRBV21-1; TRBD1 is taken as the D call from the table, unchecked against the DNA. TRBV21-1 is designated a pseudogene. The length of the CDR3 is 22 residues.

Here the CDR3 DNA reads TGTGCCAGCACCCGGGGGGGAAACACCATATATTTT. The encoded protein is CASTRGGNTIYF. This chain links TRBV25-1 with TRBJ1-3; tentatively, D is TRBD1 (5 bases). Per the germline V gene, CDR1 is MGHDK and CDR2 is SYGVNS. The CDR3 is 12 residues long. Trimming left V 7 bases short and J 4 bases short, with 8 bases between. The complete variable domain, with remaining parts taken from reference TRBV25-1 and TRBJ1-3, reads EADIYQTPRYLVIGTGKKITLECSQTMGHDKMYWYQQDPGMELHLIHYSYGVNSTEKGDLSSESTVSRIRTEHFPLTLESARPSHTSQYLCASTRGGNTIYFGEGSWLTVV.

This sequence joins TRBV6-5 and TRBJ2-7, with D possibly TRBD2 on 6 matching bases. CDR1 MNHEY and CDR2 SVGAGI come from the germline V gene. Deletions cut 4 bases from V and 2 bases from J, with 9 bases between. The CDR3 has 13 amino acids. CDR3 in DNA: TGTGCCAGCAGTTCGGGGGTGCCCTACGAGCAGTACTTC. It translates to CASSSGVPYEQYF.

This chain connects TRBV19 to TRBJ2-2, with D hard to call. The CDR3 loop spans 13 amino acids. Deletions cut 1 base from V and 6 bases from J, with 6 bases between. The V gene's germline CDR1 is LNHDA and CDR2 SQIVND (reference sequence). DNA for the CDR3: TGTGCCAGTAGTATAGGCTGGCCCGGGGAGCTGTTTTTT. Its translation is CASSIGWPGELFF.

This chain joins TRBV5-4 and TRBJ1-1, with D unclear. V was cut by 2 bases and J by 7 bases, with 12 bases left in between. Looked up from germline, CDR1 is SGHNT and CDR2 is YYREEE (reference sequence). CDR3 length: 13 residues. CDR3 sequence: CASSLGRGLEAFF. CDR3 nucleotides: TGTGCCAGCAGCTTAGGTAGAGGGCTTGAAGCTTTCTTT.

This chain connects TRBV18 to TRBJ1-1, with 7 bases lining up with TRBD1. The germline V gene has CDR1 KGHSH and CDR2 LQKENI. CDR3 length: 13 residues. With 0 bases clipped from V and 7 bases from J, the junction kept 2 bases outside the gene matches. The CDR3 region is CASSPPRTGEAFF. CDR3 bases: TGTGCCAGCTCACCACCACGGACAGGTGAAGCTTTCTTT.

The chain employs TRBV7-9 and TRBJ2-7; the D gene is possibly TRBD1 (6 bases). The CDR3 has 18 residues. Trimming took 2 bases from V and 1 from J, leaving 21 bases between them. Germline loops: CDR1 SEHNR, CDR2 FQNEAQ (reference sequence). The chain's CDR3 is CASSLRGGGSYPSYEQYF. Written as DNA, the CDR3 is TGTGCCAGCAGCTTAAGAGGGGGTGGCAGCTATCCTTCCTACGAGCAGTACTTC.

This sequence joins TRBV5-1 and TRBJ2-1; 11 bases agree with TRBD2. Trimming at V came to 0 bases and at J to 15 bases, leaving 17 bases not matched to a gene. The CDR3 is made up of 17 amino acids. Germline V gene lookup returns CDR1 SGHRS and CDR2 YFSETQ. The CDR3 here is CASSLGLGGLAAPRWFF. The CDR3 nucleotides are TGCGCCAGCAGCTTGGGGTTGGGGGGACTAGCGGCCCCAAGGTGGTTCTTC.

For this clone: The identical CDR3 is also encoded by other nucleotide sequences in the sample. CDR3 loop: CASSLGRASYNEQFF. The CDR3 coding sequence is TGTGCCAGCAGCCTGGGCAGGGCCTCTTACAATGAGCAGTTCTTC. The V and J genes are TRBV7-2 and TRBJ2-1, with D possibly matching TRBD1 (5 bases). Germline V lookup: CDR1 SGHTA, CDR2 FQGNSA. This CDR3 comprises 15 residues. Between the trimmed V and J ends, which lost 5 bases and 4 bases, there was a span of 15 bases.

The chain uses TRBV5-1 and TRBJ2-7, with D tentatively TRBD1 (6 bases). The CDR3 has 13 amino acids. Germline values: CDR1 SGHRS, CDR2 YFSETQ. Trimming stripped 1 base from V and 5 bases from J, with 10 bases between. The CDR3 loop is CASSLSRDNEQYF. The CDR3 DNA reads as TGCGCCAGCAGCTTGTCCAGGGACAACGAGCAGTACTTC.

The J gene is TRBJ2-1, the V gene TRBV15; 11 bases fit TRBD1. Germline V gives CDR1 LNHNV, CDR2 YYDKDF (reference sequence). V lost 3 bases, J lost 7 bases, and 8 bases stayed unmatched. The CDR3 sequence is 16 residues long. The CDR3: CATSRDGQGAINEQFF. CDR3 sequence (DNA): TGTGCCACCAGCAGGGACGGACAGGGGGCGATTAATGAGCAGTTCTTC.

The CDR3 sequence is CASSSAATEAFF. The CDR3 DNA sequence: TGTGCCAGCAGCTCCGCGGCTACTGAAGCTTTCTTT. V gene TRBV7-8 combines with J gene TRBJ1-1; D is unresolved. This CDR3 region has 12 residues. V was cut by 4 bases and J by 5 bases, with 8 bases left in between. Germline loops: CDR1 SGHVS, CDR2 FQNEAQ.

Here the CDR3 reads CASSRDSQPQHF. CDR3 DNA: TGTGCCAGCAGTAGAGACAGCCAGCCCCAGCATTTT. This sequence joins TRBV6-5 and TRBJ1-5; maybe TRBD1 (5 bases). The CDR3 totals 12 residues. V lost 5 bases and J lost 7, with 9 bases in between. Germline V gives CDR1 MNHEY, CDR2 SVGAGI.

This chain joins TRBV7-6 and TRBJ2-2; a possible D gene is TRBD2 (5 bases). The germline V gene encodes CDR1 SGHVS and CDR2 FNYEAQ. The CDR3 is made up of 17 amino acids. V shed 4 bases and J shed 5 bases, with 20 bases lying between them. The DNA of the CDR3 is TGTGCCAGCAGCTCCCCAAGCGGCGGACTCGGGACCGGGGAGCTGTTTTTT. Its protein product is CASSSPSGGLGTGELFF.

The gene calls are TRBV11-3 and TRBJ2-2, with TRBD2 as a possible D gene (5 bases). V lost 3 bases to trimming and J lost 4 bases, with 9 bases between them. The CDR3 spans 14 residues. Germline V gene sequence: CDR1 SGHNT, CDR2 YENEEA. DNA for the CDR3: TGTGCCAGCAGCTTCCAGCGGAGCACCGGGGAGCTGTTTTTT. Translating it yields CASSFQRSTGELFF.

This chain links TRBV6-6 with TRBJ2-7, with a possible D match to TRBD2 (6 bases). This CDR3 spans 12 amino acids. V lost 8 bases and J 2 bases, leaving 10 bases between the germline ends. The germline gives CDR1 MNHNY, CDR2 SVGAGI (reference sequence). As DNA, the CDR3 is TGTGCCAGCCGGGGCGGGACCTACGAGCAGTACTTC. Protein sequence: CASRGGTYEQYF.

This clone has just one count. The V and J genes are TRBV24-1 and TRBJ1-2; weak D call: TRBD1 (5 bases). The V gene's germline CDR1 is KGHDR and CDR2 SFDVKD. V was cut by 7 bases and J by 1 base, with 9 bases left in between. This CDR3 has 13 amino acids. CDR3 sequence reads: CATSSDSNYGYTF. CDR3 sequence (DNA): TGTGCCACCAGCTCAGACAGTAACTATGGCTACACCTTC.

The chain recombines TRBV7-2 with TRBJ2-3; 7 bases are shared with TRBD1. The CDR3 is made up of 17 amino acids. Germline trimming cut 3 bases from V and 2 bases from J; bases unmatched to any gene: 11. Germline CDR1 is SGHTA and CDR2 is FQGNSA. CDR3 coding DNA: TGTGCCAGCAGCTTGCTCCATCGGACAGGAATCACAGATACGCAGTATTTT. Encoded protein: CASSLLHRTGITDTQYF.